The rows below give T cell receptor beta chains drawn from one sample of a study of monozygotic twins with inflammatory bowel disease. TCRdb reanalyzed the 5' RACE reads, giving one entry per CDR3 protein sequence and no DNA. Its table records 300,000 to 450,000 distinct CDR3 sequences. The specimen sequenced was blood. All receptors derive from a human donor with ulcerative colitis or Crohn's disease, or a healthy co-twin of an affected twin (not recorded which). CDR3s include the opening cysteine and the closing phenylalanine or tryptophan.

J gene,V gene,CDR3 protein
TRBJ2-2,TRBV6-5,CASSYNTGELFF
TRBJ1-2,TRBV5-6,CASSLRDTAYGYTF
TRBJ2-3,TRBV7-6,CASSLAGLRTDTQYF
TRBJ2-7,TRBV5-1,CASSLASAAGSYEQYF
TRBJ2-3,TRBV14,CASSPLGQRGEDTQYF
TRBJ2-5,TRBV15,CATSRDLQGLETQYF
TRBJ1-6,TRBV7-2,CASRIGGYNSPLHF
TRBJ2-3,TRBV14,CASSYRTSLNIPDTQYF
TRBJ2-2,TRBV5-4,CASSGGQGGSGELFF
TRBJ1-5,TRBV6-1,CASSALDRAYSNQPQHF
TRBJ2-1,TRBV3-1,CASSQDWQGYNEQFF
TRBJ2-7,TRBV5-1,CASSFRQGIDSYEQYF
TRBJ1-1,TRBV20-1,CSARDPRQGASMAFF
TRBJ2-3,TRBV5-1,CASSFVITSGGDTQYF
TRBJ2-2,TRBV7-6,CASSFGLAGRNTGELFF
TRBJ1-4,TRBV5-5,CASSRPQGTNEKLFF
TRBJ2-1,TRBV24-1,CATSGGTTSWGYNEQFF
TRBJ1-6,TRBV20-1,CSARGTLYSPLHF
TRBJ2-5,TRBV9,CASSVAAGLETQYF
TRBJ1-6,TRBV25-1,CASSRAQGAFSPLHF
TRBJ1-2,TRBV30,CAWSVRGRGYGYTF
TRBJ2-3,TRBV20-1,CSASEVGTEHTDTQYF
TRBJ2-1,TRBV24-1,CATSDLQQGSSYNEQFF
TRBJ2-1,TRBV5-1,CASSFTQGYNEQFF
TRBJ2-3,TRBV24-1,CATSDLSTGDTQYF
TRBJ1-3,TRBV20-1,CSARVQDRVNTIYF
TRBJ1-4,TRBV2,CASGRQGGPNEKLFF
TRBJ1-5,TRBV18,CASSFQINQPQHF
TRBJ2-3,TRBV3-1,CASSQGRAGLTDTQYF
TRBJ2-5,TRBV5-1,CASSPGQGNIQDTQYF
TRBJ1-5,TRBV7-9,CASSLEGPRQPQHF